This paragraph covers one T cell receptor beta chain sequence. As yet, its antigen is unknown. Assay: immunoSEQ multiplex PCR; the TCRdb copy retains only in-frame clones and omits some. This sample has 32,000 or so clones, with approximately 80% found just once. The source of the sample is a study of CD4 T cells in relation to SARS-CoV-2 and coronaviruses. Study at large: No peptide or an HIV-1 Nef peptide pool served as negative control.

Unexposed donor CD4+ T cells date from 2011-2018, before the COVID-19 pandemic. After more than eight days of culture, CD4+ T cells were isolated. Germline values: CDR1 SGDLS, CDR2 YYNGEE. The CDR3 covers 14 residues. Trimming removed 3 bases from V and 8 bases from J, with 14 bases in between. The rearrangement uses TRBV9 and TRBJ1-4; D gene unclear. Sequenced input: CD4+ T cells from PBMCs, cultured in vitro. The clonotype originates from a human donor in good health. The DNA for the CDR3 is TGTGCCAGCAGCGCCGGGTACAGAGGCGAAAAACTGTTTTTT. Residues: CASSAGYRGEKLFF. The variable domain in full, completed from reference TRBV9 and TRBJ1-4, reads DSGVTQTPKHLITATGQRVTLRCSPRSGDLSVYWYQQSLDQGLQFLIQYYNGEERAKGNILERFSAQQFPDLHSELNLSSLELGDSALYFCASSAGYRGEKLFFGSGTQLSVL.